This TCR beta chain was captured in a study of shared clonotypes between healthy human individuals. Under the authors' procedure: ImmunoSEQ output held junction-only sequences without quality scores, so filtering differed. Using immunoSEQ multiplex PCR, the repertoire was profiled, and TCRdb retains in-frame clones only, with some absent. V, J and clone size are taken as reported in that table, and D and trimming were inferred from the DNA itself. This sample has about 380,000 clones; 96% occur once, and the top ten carry about 0.34%. As concerns this clone: Antigen unknown.

This CDR3 is built from 15 residues. Germline V gene lookup returns CDR1 ENHRY and CDR2 SYGVKD. The germline V and J ends were trimmed by 10 bases and 5 bases, with 21 bases remaining between them. Every contributor of samples was a Caucasian grown-up residing in Nashville, Tennessee. Study-wide points: Non-shared clonotypes showed lower generation probabilities than clonotypes common to all four donors.

The sample consisted of memory CD8+ T cells sorted from blood. The subset denotes: CD45RO+ cells pooled with CCR7-negative TemRA cells. The receptor's source is a man aged 25-45 years in good health. V usage is TRBV10-3 and J usage is TRBJ1-5, with TRBD1 as a possible D gene (5 bases). The CDR3 sequence: CATGRGPRSDQPQHF. CDR3 nucleotides: TGTGCCACCGGTAGGGGACCGCGGAGCGATCAGCCCCAGCATTTT.